The T cell receptor beta chain described here comes from a study of cytomegalovirus exposure and HLA in healthy donors. The study's findings and limits: Generally TCR sequences proved uncommon, though certain public TCRs appeared in numerous donors. Among TCR beta chains, those listed as cytomegalovirus-associated numbered about 150.

Germline CDR1 is MNHEY and CDR2 is SMNVEV (reference sequence). There are 13 residues in the CDR3. V lost 10 bases, J lost 0 bases, and 10 bases lay in between. A note on this clone: Its antigen is not identified.

Method: immunoSEQ multiplex PCR; TCRdb's copy keeps in-frame clones and lacks some. The sample has about 130,000 clones, around nine tenths seen once. The source is a man younger than 45 in good health and CMV-seronegative. The sample comprised PBMCs. The chain links TRBV27 to TRBJ2-1, with D perhaps matching TRBD2 (5 bases). CDR3 sequence: CATQGSSYNEQFF. CDR3 coding DNA: TGTGCCACTCAAGGGAGCTCCTACAATGAGCAGTTCTTC.